This T cell receptor (beta chain) was retrieved from a study of neurological immune-mediated disorders. Findings and caveats of the study: Among 34 multiple sclerosis patients, phylogenetic grouping put the repertoires of 18 into a single related-CDR3 cluster, a possible signature.

V lost 3 bases and J 11 bases, leaving 16 bases between the germline ends. The CDR3 is 12 residues long. Per germline, CDR1 SQVTM and CDR2 ANQGSEA. This clonotype came up many times. Its antigen is not known. TCRdb re-called the 5' RACE reads with MiXCR, one entry per CDR3 protein. This table holds 80,000 to 100,000 distinct CDR3 sequences, approximately 3.5% found once. This clonotype was obtained from a woman aged 45-59 years with multiple sclerosis. This chain links TRBV29-1 with TRBJ1-1, with a tentative D call TRBD1 (5 bases). Sequenced input: PBMCs. The CDR3 protein is CSVDVRVSGAFF. CDR3 coding DNA: TGCAGCGTTGATGTCAGGGTCTCCGGGGCTTTCTTT.